Described below is a single T cell receptor beta chain sequence and its context. What this receptor recognizes is not known. No base quality information exists; no much larger clone differs at one position. These data belong to a study of cytomegalovirus exposure and HLA in healthy donors (dated by TCRdb to 2016 to 2017). Regarding the study in general: In an earlier analysis of under 750 of the donors, roughly 300 Gb of sequence data and just under 120 million unique TCR beta sequences from approximately 180 million T cells were reported. Approximately 300 gigabases of sequencing data and around 88 million unique TCR sequences made up an early release that covered over 550 HLA-typed donors. The genetic ancestry cluster associated with self-reported Caucasian donors included about 84% of the roughly 400 genotyped donors. The study was designed to test whether signatures of past pathogen exposure could be identified by cataloging public T cell receptors. The T cell repertoires of some 700 subjects were profiled by immunosequencing and related to cytomegalovirus serostatus. A separate validation cohort of over 95 different subjects was used in addition to the 666-subject first cohort. The study combined high-throughput TCR immunosequencing, statistical association of individual TCRs with disease status, and machine learning to predict cytomegalovirus infection status. In a later analysis, previously published TCR beta repertoires from hundreds of donors were re-analyzed and high-resolution HLA genotyping was added so that TCR occurrence patterns could be studied. The later analysis used no new phenotypic data to find candidate immune exposures, relying instead on TCR beta sequences and their occurrence across donors. An earlier analysis of 500 to 750 of the donors applied high-throughput TCR beta sequencing to assess whether each TCR beta V gene segment acted as functional or pseudogenic. Alongside the repertoire data, information on donor age, sex, ethnicity and CMV serostatus was compiled. In a later genetic analysis, genome-wide SNP genotypes for about three fifths of the roughly 670 donors were used, and that subset was treated as a discovery cohort. Every repertoire in the discovery cohort had been generated on one and the same sequencing platform. Class I and class II HLA loci were covered by the typing at four-digit resolution. Typing coverage differed by locus: A, B, C, DRB1 and DQB1 were typed in about 629-630 donors, DQA1 in roughly 510, DPA1 in 606, and DPB1 in just under 490. Roughly five DR-DQ haplotypes were handled as single units for association and clustering, since linkage in the cohort was strong. Across 398 genotyped donors of the cohort, an average of about 200,000 unique TCR beta nucleotide sequences per donor were sequenced, and around 19% of those sequences were non-productive.

The library was produced with the immunoSEQ multiplex PCR assay. For the multiplex PCR, a mixture combining 60 forward primers for TCR Vbeta segments and 13 reverse primers for TCR Jbeta segments was used. Amplification of the CDR3 region of rearranged TCR beta genes was performed with a multiplex PCR assay on genomic DNA. The amplified TCR beta libraries were sequenced on the Illumina HiSeq System as 87-base-pair reads. In the paper's pipeline: A later analysis counted tens of millions of unique TCR beta chains across the 666 repertoires, and about 10 million of these chains were shared by at least two donors. A nearest-neighbor algorithm error-corrected the raw reads and collapsed the reads into unique sequences, merging closely related sequences to remove PCR and sequencing errors. V, D and J gene segments were assigned by aligning CDR3 sequences to IMGT reference sequences. Each retained sequence needed at least a six-nucleotide match to both a V gene segment and a J gene segment. A rearrangement was called productive if the CDR3 had no stop codons and remained in frame with V and J, and every other rearrangement was called non-productive. CDR3 was defined by IMGT convention, running from the second conserved V-encoded cysteine to the conserved J-encoded phenylalanine. Sequences without an unambiguous match to a single V gene segment were excluded from the earlier analysis of a few hundred of the donors. In an earlier analysis of several hundred of the donors, V segments were called functional above 56.7% productive rearrangements and were called segregating when the between-donor standard deviation exceeded 5%. To diagnose cytomegalovirus status from the catalog of TCR beta chain sequences, a statistical classification framework was built. In a later analysis, TCR nucleotide sequences were compared against IMGT/GENE-DB human TR gene sequences so that V and J genes could be assigned. A later analysis assigned CDR3 sequences and most-parsimonious VDJ recombination scenarios with the TCRdist pipeline. In a later analysis, each TCR beta chain was defined by its CDR3 amino acid sequence together with its V-gene family, and reads without a unique V-gene family were excluded. In a later analysis, nearly 600 highly shared, low-generation-probability nucleotide sequences were removed to address suspected cross-contamination and a sequencing artifact. In a later analysis, a clonal expansion index was calculated for each public chain from normalized within-repertoire ranks of inferred template counts. A later analysis computed generation probabilities with a VDJ recombination model fitted to out-of-frame rearrangements, and checked the results against IGoR. In a later analysis, hypergeometric tests were used to score TCR-TCR, TCR-HLA and TCR-CMV co-occurrence, with a repertoire-size bias correction applied to TCR pairs. In a later analysis, false discovery rates were estimated by permuting HLA or CMV assignments 20 times. In a later analysis, co-occurring TCRs were grouped using DBSCAN, with TCRdist sequence similarity added in when clustering inside HLA-allele-positive subsets. Repertoires with fewer than 30,000 or more than 120,000 public chains were left out of co-occurrence clustering, as were a handful of repertoires with anomalous nucleotide sharing. Imported from immuneACCESS, the table was reduced by TCRdb to in-frame sequences with V and J called. These copies leave out some clones; in studies compared against another copy, an unresolved V gene accounts for under half, and the cause of the remainder is not known. The V and J calls and clone size come from that table; D and trimming were worked out from the DNA. The sample table shows more than 120,000 clones, and 70% to 80% are seen once. Less than 7.5% of the sample is in the top ten clones.

The cohort was made up of about 670 healthy bone marrow donors. Cohort members were all nominally healthy when sampled, although unrecorded immune exposures were likely present. The donor was CMV seropositive and was included in the group of 270 or so seropositive cohort members. A peripheral blood sample was provided by each donor, and peripheral blood mononuclear cells were used for TCR beta sequencing. Genomic DNA was extracted from the blood cell samples with the Qiagen DNeasy Blood Extraction Kit. Including the terminal cysteine and phenylalanine, the CDR3 comprises 15 residues. The retained sequence is limited to the CDR3, 45 bases, with the frame set at the first base. V is pruned by 1 base and J by 5 bases, leaving 4 bases of the junction without a gene match. Reading the germline V gene gives CDR1 LGHNA and CDR2 YNFKEQ. Overall results and qualifications from the work: In this cohort, only TCR beta chains were sequenced, and detectable features were limited by the absence of alpha or paired-chain data. Some IMGT-functional V segments, including TRBV6-2 and TRBV6-3, could not be told apart with the 87-base-pair reads, so those segments were excluded. For the cohort, immune exposure information was limited to CMV serostatus. A cluster of highly shared sequence variants was judged likely to represent a technical artifact of the sequencing pipeline. In a later analysis, several top co-occurrence clusters were reported to appear linked to parvovirus B19, influenza, CMV and Epstein-Barr virus. In a later analysis, TCR association rates were found to vary across HLA loci, with the most associated TCRs seen for DRB1 alleles and the fewest for HLA-C alleles. In the study, 150 to 200 TCR beta chains were listed as associated with cytomegalovirus. A later analysis found that HLA-associated TCR beta chains were more clonally expanded and had lower generation probabilities than equally common non-associated chains. Because counts were too low, roughly 16 rarely observed V segments, including chromosome 9 orphons, were left out of the earlier analysis of several hundred of the donors. HLA typing was unavailable for some donors at each locus, so association tests used only the typed subset. In an earlier analysis of 500 to 650 of the donors, most TCR beta V segments appeared in productive rearrangements about 87% or about 30% of the time, broadly matching IMGT annotations. Linkage disequilibrium might explain the correlated functional status among segregating V segments, but an unknown experimental factor could not be ruled out. Across donors, most TCR sequences were observed very rarely, whereas some public TCRs were present in many individuals. Cytomegalovirus status was reported to be diagnosed by the classifier with high specificity and sensitivity in both the original and validation cohorts. Presence/absence analyses assumed roughly uniform sequencing depth across donors, an assumption that may not hold. A further reported finding was that TCR beta sequences accurately predicted the HLA-A and HLA-B alleles for most subjects in the first cohort. When HLA alleles, especially DR and DQ, strongly co-occurred, TCR associations were difficult to assign to individual alleles. Compared with the approximately 670-donor mean, donors in an Asian-associated ancestry cluster had fewer N-insertions in productive TCRs, according to a later genetic analysis. In vitro tests confirmed that a few of the cytomegalovirus-associated TCR beta chains recognize cytomegalovirus antigens. A later analysis associated 16,951 TCR beta sequences with specific HLA alleles at a false discovery rate of 0.05. According to the authors, the approach could potentially be generalized to other disease states and immunological phenotypes. In a later analysis, most CMV-associated TCR beta chains were found to appear HLA-restricted, with HLA associations seemingly driven largely by CMV exposure. In a later genetic analysis, a missense DCLRE1C variant was associated with V-gene and J-gene trimming of TCR beta chains, and the association was replicated in an independent cohort.

The sample taken for sequencing was PBMCs. The V gene is TRBV4-2 and the J gene is TRBJ2-7; the central 11 bases match TRBD1. The source is a woman aged 40 to 50 in good health and CMV-seropositive. The DNA reads as follows: TGTGCCAGCAGCCAAGTATCGGACAGGGGGCACGAGCAGTACTTC. Translated, this is CASSQVSDRGHEQYF.